This T cell receptor (beta chain) was found in a study of patients and donors after allogeneic stem cell transplantation. This clonotype was found a few times. Trimming cost V 8 bases and J 3 bases, with 10 bases left between them. From germline, CDR1 is MNHEY and CDR2 SVGAGI. CDR3 length: 12 residues. TCRdb reanalysed the RT-PCR reads using MiXCR and keeps one entry per CDR3 protein. The table lists around 160,000 distinct CDR3 sequences, about 32% of them singletons. V is TRBV6-5 and J is TRBJ1-1; D possibly corresponds to TRBD1 (5 bases). Material for sequencing was blood, either unsorted or a sorted T cell fraction (not recorded which). The sequence derives from a human donor who was either an allogeneic HSCT recipient or a stem cell or donor lymphocyte infusion donor (not recorded which). It is not recorded whose cells these are; they may come from a transplant donor. In nucleotides, the CDR3 is TGTGCCAGCGGGAAAGGGGACACTGAAGCTTTCTTT. The encoded protein is CASGKGDTEAFF.